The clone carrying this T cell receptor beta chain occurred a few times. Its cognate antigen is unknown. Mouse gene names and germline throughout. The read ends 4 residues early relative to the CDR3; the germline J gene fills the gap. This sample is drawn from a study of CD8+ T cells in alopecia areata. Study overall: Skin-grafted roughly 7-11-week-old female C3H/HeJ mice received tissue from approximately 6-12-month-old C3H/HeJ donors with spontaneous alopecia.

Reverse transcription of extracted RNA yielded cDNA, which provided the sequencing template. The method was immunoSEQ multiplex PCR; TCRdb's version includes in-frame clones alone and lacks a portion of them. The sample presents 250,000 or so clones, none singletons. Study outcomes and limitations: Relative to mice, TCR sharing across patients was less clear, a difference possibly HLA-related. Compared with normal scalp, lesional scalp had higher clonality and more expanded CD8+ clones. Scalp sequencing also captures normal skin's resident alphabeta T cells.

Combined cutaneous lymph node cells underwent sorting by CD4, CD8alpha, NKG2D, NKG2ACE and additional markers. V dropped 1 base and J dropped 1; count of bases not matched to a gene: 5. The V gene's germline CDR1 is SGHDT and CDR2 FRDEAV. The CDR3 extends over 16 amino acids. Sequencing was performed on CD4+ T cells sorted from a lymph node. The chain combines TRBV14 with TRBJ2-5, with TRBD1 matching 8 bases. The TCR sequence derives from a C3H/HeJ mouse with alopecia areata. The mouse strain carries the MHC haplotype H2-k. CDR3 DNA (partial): TGTGCCAGCAGTTTCAGGCCAGGGGGCGACCAAGAC. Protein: CASSFRPGGDQD. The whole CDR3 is CASSFRPGGDQDTQYF. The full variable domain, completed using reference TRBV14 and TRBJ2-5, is EAGVTQSPRYAVLQEGQAVSFWCDPISGHDTLYWYQQPRDQGPQLLVYFRDEAVIDNSQLPSDRFSAVRPKGTNSTLKIQSAKQGDTATYLCASSFRPGGDQDTQYFGPGTRLLVL.